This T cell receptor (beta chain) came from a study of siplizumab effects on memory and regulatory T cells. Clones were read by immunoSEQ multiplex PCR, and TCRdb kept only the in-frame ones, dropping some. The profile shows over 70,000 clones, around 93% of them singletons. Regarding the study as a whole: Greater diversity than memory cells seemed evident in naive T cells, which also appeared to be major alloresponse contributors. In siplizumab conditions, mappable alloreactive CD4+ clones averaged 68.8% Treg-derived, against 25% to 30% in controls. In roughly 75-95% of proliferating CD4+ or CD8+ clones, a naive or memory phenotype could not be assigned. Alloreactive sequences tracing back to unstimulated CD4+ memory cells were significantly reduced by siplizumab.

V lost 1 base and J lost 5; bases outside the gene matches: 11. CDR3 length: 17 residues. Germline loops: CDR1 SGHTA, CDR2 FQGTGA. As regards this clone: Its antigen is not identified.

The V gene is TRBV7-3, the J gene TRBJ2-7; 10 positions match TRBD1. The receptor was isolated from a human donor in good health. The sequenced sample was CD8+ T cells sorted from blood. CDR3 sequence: CASSLITGDRGIDEQYF. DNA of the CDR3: TGTGCCAGCAGCTTAATAACAGGGGACAGGGGAATAGACGAGCAGTACTTC.